Included here is one T cell receptor beta chain sequence, with context. This CDR3 has 15 residues. V was clipped by 3 bases and J by 0 bases, with 10 bases between them. The sample originates from a study of patients and donors after allogeneic stem cell transplantation. Each CDR3 protein is one row after TCRdb ran MiXCR on the RT-PCR reads. This table holds approximately 250,000 distinct CDR3 sequences, 13% to 15% found once. The TCR comes from a human donor who was either an allogeneic HSCT recipient or a stem cell or donor lymphocyte infusion donor (not recorded which). It is not recorded whose cells these are; they may come from a transplant donor. Sequencing was performed on blood, either unsorted or a sorted T cell fraction (not recorded which). The chain uses TRBV12-3 or TRBV12-4 and TRBJ2-3, with D possibly matching TRBD1 (5 bases). CDR3 residues: CASSFRGSSTDTQYF. CDR3 nucleotides: TGTGCCAGCAGTTTTAGGGGATCTAGCACAGATACGCAGTATTTT.